The 19 T cell receptor beta chains reported below all come from one sample, sequenced in a study of early T cells in non-severe SARS-CoV-2 infection. TCRdb itself ran the 5' RACE reads through MiXCR, one entry per CDR3 protein. The repertoire consists of fewer than 100,000 distinct CDR3 sequences, with over 5% occurring once and the leading ten covering roughly 8.1%. Sequencing used whole blood. These receptor sequences come from an adult who was a healthcare worker with PCR-confirmed SARS-CoV-2 infection or an uninfected control (not recorded which).

This chain links TRBV6-2 or TRBV6-3 with TRBJ1-1; TRBD1 agrees at 7 bases. There are 14 residues in the CDR3. The germline V gene encodes CDR1 MNHEY and CDR2 SVGEGT. V was pared by 2 bases and J by 6 bases, with 6 bases of the junction left unmatched. The CDR3 is CASSYPADRAEAFF. The DNA for the CDR3 is TGTGCCAGCAGTTACCCCGCCGACAGGGCTGAAGCTTTCTTT.

This clonotype was seen repeatedly, ten times or more. The genes are TRBV5-6 and TRBJ1-1, with D possibly being TRBD1 (6 bases). The germline CDR1 and CDR2 sequences are SGHDT and YYEEEE. V shed 1 base and J shed 5 bases, with 21 bases lying between them. The CDR3 spans 17 residues. The CDR3: CASSLYSGAGLGTEAFF. The CDR3 coding sequence is TGTGCCAGCAGCTTGTATTCGGGGGCAGGCTTGGGGACTGAAGCTTTCTTT.

The V gene is TRBV14, the J gene TRBJ2-1, with D maybe TRBD2 (5 bases). This CDR3 is 13 amino acids long. The V end lost 10 bases, the J end lost 12 bases, and 22 bases lay between the germline ends. CDR1 SGHDN and CDR2 FVKESK come from the germline V gene. The CDR3 reads CATSTGARRVQFF. Written as DNA, the CDR3 is TGTGCCACTTCGACTGGCGCCCGGCGGGTGCAGTTCTTC.

This clonotype showed up many times. The gene calls are TRBV13 and TRBJ2-3, with no clear D. This CDR3 has 12 amino acids. Germline V CDR1 and CDR2: PRHDT, FYEKMQ (reference sequence). The V end lost 4 bases, the J end lost 1 base, and 3 bases lay between the germline ends. The CDR3 DNA reads TGTGCCAGCAGCTCCCGCACAGATACGCAGTATTTT. Its protein is CASSSRTDTQYF. The entire variable domain, with the rest obtained from reference TRBV13 and TRBJ2-3, is as follows: AAGVIQSPRHLIKEKRETATLKCYPIPRHDTVYWYQQGPGQDPQFLISFYEKMQSDKGSIPDRFSAQQFSDYHSELNMSSLELGDSALYFCASSSRTDTQYFGPGTRLTVL.

The rearrangement joins TRBV3-1 to TRBJ2-4; D is perhaps TRBD2 (5 bases). CDR3 length equals 14 residues. CDR1 is LGHDT, CDR2 YNNKEL, per germline (reference sequence). V shed 5 bases and J shed 9 bases, with 17 bases lying between them. CDR3 DNA: TGTGCCAGCAGCATTGTCAAGGGCAGCGGCATTCAGTACTTC. This codes for CASSIVKGSGIQYF.

CDR3 amino acids: CASSTRNEQFF. CDR3 DNA: TGTGCCAGCAGTACTCGAAATGAGCAGTTCTTC. This chain joins TRBV6-1 and TRBJ2-1; D gene unclear. CDR3 length equals 11 residues. In germline, CDR1 is MNHNS, CDR2 SASEGT. The ends were cut back, 5 bases at V and 7 bases at J, with 6 bases in the middle.

In its sample, this clonotype was seen many times. The V gene is TRBV7-9, the J gene TRBJ1-6; a weak D match, TRBD1 (5 bases). The V end lost 5 bases, the J end lost 0 bases, and 8 bases lay between the germline ends. CDR3 length: 15 residues. From germline, CDR1 is SEHNR and CDR2 FQNEAQ (reference sequence). CDR3 in amino acids: CASSRGSSYNSPLHF. The CDR3 DNA reads as TGTGCCAGCAGCCGGGGGAGCTCCTATAATTCACCCCTCCACTTT.

This clonotype was detected a few times. The rearrangement joins TRBV7-2 to TRBJ2-1; weak D call: TRBD1 (8 bases). This CDR3 is built from 15 residues. V lost 5 bases to trimming and J lost 10 bases, with 21 bases between them. The germline gives CDR1 SGHTA, CDR2 FQGNSA. DNA for the CDR3: TGTGCCAGCAGCACAGCGGGGACAGGCTTCCGAGAGCAGTTCTTC. Translating it yields CASSTAGTGFREQFF. The entire variable domain, with the rest obtained from reference TRBV7-2 and TRBJ2-1, is as follows: GAGVSQSPSNKVTEKGKDVELRCDPISGHTALYWYRQSLGQGLEFLIYFQGNSAPDKSGLPSDRFSAERTGGSVSTLTIQRTQQEDSAVYLCASSTAGTGFREQFFGPGTRLTVL.

This clonotype was picked up many times. The genes are TRBV7-9 and TRBJ1-2, with D maybe TRBD1 (5 bases). The germline V gene encodes CDR1 SEHNR and CDR2 FQNEAQ (reference sequence). V was pared by 5 bases and J by 0 bases, with 7 bases between. This CDR3 has 13 amino acids. CDR3 DNA sequence: TGTGCCAGCAGCCCGACAGCTAACTATGGCTACACCTTC. It encodes CASSPTANYGYTF.

This chain connects TRBV15 to TRBJ1-3; tentatively, D is TRBD1 (6 bases). The V and J ends lost 0 bases and 0 bases respectively, with 6 bases between them. This CDR3 has 15 amino acids. Germline values: CDR1 LNHNV, CDR2 YYDKDF (reference sequence). In DNA, the CDR3 is TGTGCCACCAGCAGAGACAGGGGCTCTGGAAACACCATATATTTT. This sequence encodes CATSRDRGSGNTIYF.

This clonotype was seen at least ten times. V gene TRBV4-3 combines with J gene TRBJ1-5, with D possibly being TRBD1 (5 bases). Germline CDR1 and CDR2: LGHNA and YSLEER. V was cut by 0 bases and J by 4 bases, with 10 bases left in between. The CDR3 extends over 15 amino acids. CDR3 in DNA: TGCGCCAGCAGCCAAGAGGCAGGGTTGAATCAGCCCCAGCATTTT. Amino acid sequence: CASSQEAGLNQPQHF.

In its sample, this clonotype was seen many times. The gene calls are TRBV12-3 or TRBV12-4 and TRBJ2-1; 11 positions agree with TRBD2. The ends lost 6 bases at V and 9 bases at J; junction bases unmatched: 7. The CDR3 runs 14 residues. Written as DNA, the CDR3 is TGTGCCAGCAGGGTAGCGGGAGGGCGTGGTGAGCAGTTCTTC. It codes for CASRVAGGRGEQFF.

The chain combines TRBV6-1 with TRBJ1-3, with D possibly TRBD1 on 5 matching bases. Germline V gene sequence: CDR1 MNHNS, CDR2 SASEGT. The V gene lost 11 bases and the J gene lost 2 bases, with 16 bases spanning the gap. The CDR3 spans 14 residues. CDR3 sequence (DNA): TGTGCCTATTCTCTGCCAGGGCCTGGAAACACCATATATTTT. It yields the protein CAYSLPGPGNTIYF.

In its sample, this clonotype was seen a few times. V is TRBV9 and J is TRBJ2-3; 10 nucleotides match TRBD2. V dropped 7 bases and J dropped 0; count of bases not matched to a gene: 5. Germline CDR1 and CDR2: SGDLS and YYNGEE. The CDR3 runs 15 residues. The CDR3 sequence: CASGSGGTSTDTQYF. The CDR3 nucleotides read TGTGCCAGCGGTAGCGGGGGGACTAGCACAGATACGCAGTATTTT.

There are many counts of this clonotype. The genes are TRBV25-1 and TRBJ1-5, with D perhaps matching TRBD1 (6 bases). V lost 1 base, J lost 4 bases, and 20 bases lay in between. Germline CDR1 reads MGHDK; CDR2 reads SYGVNS. The CDR3 has 18 residues. CDR3 sequence: CASSESGSGRGKNQPQHF. In nucleotides, the CDR3 is TGTGCCAGCAGTGAATCTGGCTCCGGGAGGGGGAAAAATCAGCCCCAGCATTTT.

This clonotype was seen repeatedly, ten times or more. The genes are TRBV7-2 and TRBJ2-3; D possibly corresponds to TRBD1 (5 bases). This CDR3 has 15 residues. V was pared by 6 bases and J by 5 bases, with 18 bases between. The germline V gene encodes CDR1 SGHTA and CDR2 FQGNSA. CDR3 sequence (DNA): TGTGCCAGCAGTCGTACACAGGAGTTGGTAGATACGCAGTATTTT. Protein sequence: CASSRTQELVDTQYF. The whole variable domain, remainder taken from reference TRBV7-2 and TRBJ2-3, is GAGVSQSPSNKVTEKGKDVELRCDPISGHTALYWYRQSLGQGLEFLIYFQGNSAPDKSGLPSDRFSAERTGGSVSTLTIQRTQQEDSAVYLCASSRTQELVDTQYFGPGTRLTVL.

This clonotype was counted between two and nine times. This rearrangement joins TRBV12-3 or TRBV12-4 to TRBJ1-1; a possible D gene is TRBD1 (5 bases). The CDR3 has 14 residues. Trimming removed 6 bases from V and 6 bases from J, with 17 bases in between. CDR3 DNA sequence: TGTGCCAGCAGCACCCAGGGAGTAGCTGCTGAAGCTTTCTTT. Its translation is CASSTQGVAAEAFF.

This clonotype turned up a few times. V usage is TRBV19 and J usage is TRBJ1-5; tentatively, D is TRBD1 (5 bases). Germline CDR1 LNHDA, CDR2 SQIVND (reference sequence). V shed 6 bases and J shed 3 bases, with 12 bases lying between them. The CDR3 sequence is 14 residues long. The CDR3 DNA is TGTGCCAGTAGGCCGGGACCGCTCAATCAGCCCCAGCATTTT. The encoded protein is CASRPGPLNQPQHF.

This chain connects TRBV11-2 to TRBJ2-7, with D perhaps being TRBD1 or TRBD2 (6 bases each). Trimming stripped 5 bases from V and 4 bases from J, with 21 bases between. CDR1 SGHAT and CDR2 FQNNGV come from the germline V gene. The CDR3 runs 16 residues. CDR3: CASSQISYRGQYEQYF. The CDR3 nucleotides are TGTGCCAGCAGCCAAATAAGCTATCGGGGGCAGTACGAGCAGTACTTC.